This T cell receptor (beta chain) appears in the sequencing data of a study of CD8 T cells in Susac syndrome. The CDR3 length is 11 residues. The V end lost 5 bases, the J end lost 5 bases, and 10 bases lay between the germline ends. CDR1 and CDR2 (germline): SQVTM, ANQGSEA. While serving as controls, healthy donors were matched for age and sex. The authors reverse transcribed about 0.5 to 1 ug RNA with random hexamers. It was immunoSEQ multiplex PCR that amplified TCR beta CDR3 across 54 Vbeta and 13 Jbeta. TCRdb re-derived calls from the immunoSEQ multiplex PCR reads in MiXCR, one entry per CDR3 protein. Among some 190,000 distinct CDR3 sequences listed, approximately 95% were seen once.

The sequence was collected from a human donor in good health. Source material: CD4+ T cells from PBMCs. The rearrangement joins TRBV29-1 to TRBJ2-7; D might be TRBD1 (5 bases). CDR3 DNA: TGCAGCGTTAGGGGCAGGGACGAGCAGTACTTC. This sequence encodes CSVRGRDEQYF.